The next 19 T cell receptor beta chains were all read from a single sample in a study of regulatory T cells in long-lasting Graves disease. Time point indicated: newly diagnosed GD, antithyroid drugs for less than 3 months. RNA isolated from PBMCs was used to make the TCR library. Arm-PCR with iRepertoire HTBI primers amplified the CDR3 regions for these TCR beta libraries. TCRdb called the multiplex PCR reads again in MiXCR, with one record for every CDR3 protein. The sample lists some 330,000 distinct CDR3 sequences; roughly 12% were seen once. Another study also made use of these data, one on T cells in Graves' hyperthyroidism and ophthalmopathy.

Sequenced here: peripheral blood mononuclear cells (PBMCs), sampled at new diagnosis, from a patient treated with antithyroid drugs. These receptors were taken from a woman under 30 with Graves disease.

About this clonotype itself: This likely came from a read error, as a far larger clone is one base away. V and J are TRBV18 and TRBJ2-3; the D gene is possibly TRBD2 (6 bases). With the DNA end fitting TRBJ2-7 better, the J assignment may be wrong. The CDR3 loop spans 14 amino acids. In germline, CDR1 is KGHSH, CDR2 LQKENI. This CDR3 reads CASSPQEEGTEQYF. CDR3 DNA: TGTGCCAGCTCACCTCAGGAGGAGGGTACAGAGCAGTACTTC.

This clonotype was seen ten or more times. The chain recombines TRBV27 with TRBJ2-3; D not resolved. The CDR3 has 13 amino acids. The germline V gene encodes CDR1 MNHEY and CDR2 SMNVEV (reference sequence). Trimming shortened V by 4 bases and J by 2 bases, and 7 bases separated the two germline ends. Here the CDR3 DNA reads TGTGCCAGCAGTTCACATATCACAGATACGCAGTATTTT. Translating gives CASSSHITDTQYF.

This clonotype has a count of ten or more. CDR3 loop: CASSLWDRSTGELFF. As DNA, the CDR3 is TGTGCCAGCAGCTTATGGGACAGGAGCACCGGGGAGCTGTTTTTT. This chain joins TRBV7-2 and TRBJ2-2; TRBD1 aligns across 8 bases. The CDR3 consists of 15 residues. V shed 2 bases and J 4 bases; nucleotides not matched to a gene: 3. Per the germline V gene, CDR1 is SGHTA and CDR2 is FQGNSA.

V usage is TRBV18 and J usage is TRBJ2-5, with D perhaps TRBD2 (6 bases). The CDR3 loop spans 17 amino acids. V dropped 3 bases and J dropped 3 bases, with 20 bases sitting between them. Germline V gene lookup returns CDR1 KGHSH and CDR2 LQKENI. Here the CDR3 reads CASSPLPLTGEEETQYF. CDR3 nucleotides: TGTGCCAGCTCACCCCTCCCTCTGACGGGGGAGGAAGAGACCCAGTACTTC.

The sample holds a few counts of this clonotype. The chain combines TRBV7-9 with TRBJ2-1; 9 bases align to TRBD2. V lost 5 bases and J lost 13; bases outside the gene matches: 6. The CDR3 has 12 residues. Germline CDR1 is SEHNR and CDR2 is FQNEAQ (reference sequence). The CDR3 nucleotides are TGTGCCAGCAGCCCGCGCGGGGGGGTACAGTTCTTC. This translates into CASSPRGGVQFF. The full variable domain, its missing parts supplied by reference TRBV7-9 and TRBJ2-1, is DTGVSQNPRHKITKRGQNVTFRCDPISEHNRLYWYRQTLGQGPEFLTYFQNEAQLEKSRLLSDRFSAERPKGSFSTLEIQRTEQGDSAMYLCASSPRGGVQFFGPGTRLTVL.

This clonotype was seen ten or more times. This chain uses TRBV30 with TRBJ2-7; D is possibly TRBD2 (5 bases). V was shortened by 3 bases and J by 3 bases, with 15 bases between the two germline ends. Per the germline V gene, CDR1 is GTSNPN and CDR2 is SVGIG (reference sequence). The CDR3 has 14 amino acids. As DNA, the CDR3 is TGTGCCTGGAGGGGCGAGCGGTTCCTCTACGAGCAGTACTTC. The encoded protein is CAWRGERFLYEQYF.

This clonotype occurred many times. The J gene is TRBJ1-2, the V gene TRBV20-1; 11 nucleotides align to TRBD1. CDR3 length: 13 amino acids. V lost 5 bases to trimming and J lost 5 bases; unmatched junction nucleotides: 4. Germline values: CDR1 DFQATT, CDR2 SNEGSKA (reference sequence). CDR3 nucleotide sequence: TGCAGTGCTCATGGGACAGGGGGGTATGGCTACACCTTC. Translation: CSAHGTGGYGYTF.

This clonotype has a count of ten or more. This CDR3 reads CASSSTGGSDEQYV. The CDR3 nucleotides are TGTGCCAGCAGCTCGACAGGCGGGAGTGACGAGCAGTACGTC. V and J are TRBV7-9 and TRBJ2-7; the D gene is possibly TRBD2 (7 bases). The germline V and J ends were trimmed by 4 bases and 5 bases, with 15 bases remaining between them. From germline, CDR1 is SEHNR and CDR2 FQNEAQ (reference sequence). The CDR3 has 14 residues.

This clonotype showed up many times. The DNA of the CDR3 is TGTGCCAGCAGTTACAGACGGACTGTAGGCGAGACCCAGTACTTC. It yields the protein CASSYRRTVGETQYF. V and J are TRBV27 and TRBJ2-5; D is perhaps TRBD2 (5 bases). The ends were cut back, 4 bases at V and 5 bases at J, with 17 bases in the middle. The CDR3 has 15 residues. The germline gives CDR1 MNHEY, CDR2 SMNVEV (reference sequence).

Details on this clonotype: Being one base from a much bigger clone, this may be a read error. V gene TRBV27 combines with J gene TRBJ1-5; unclear D gene. Germline V gene lookup returns CDR1 MNHEY and CDR2 SMNVEV (reference sequence). The CDR3 covers 13 residues. The chain's CDR3 is CASSFVGNQPRHF. The CDR3 DNA follows: TGTGCCAGCAGTTTTGTCGGCAATCAGCCCCGGCATTTT.

This clonotype was found many times. The rearrangement links TRBV12-3 or TRBV12-4 to TRBJ1-1, with 7 positions matching TRBD1. This CDR3 region has 12 residues. With 6 bases clipped from V and 8 bases from J, the junction kept 6 bases outside the gene matches. The CDR3 is CASSQGGVEAFF. For the CDR3, the DNA is TGTGCCAGCAGCCAAGGGGGCGTAGAAGCTTTCTTT.

This clonotype was seen repeatedly, ten times or more. This rearrangement joins TRBV20-1 to TRBJ1-1; D ambiguous. This CDR3 contains 12 residues. CDR1 is DFQATT, CDR2 SNEGSKA, per germline (reference sequence). The V end lost 1 base, the J end lost 7 bases, and 10 bases lay between the germline ends. CDR3 DNA: TGCAGTGCTAGAGCCCCCCCCTATGAAGCTTTCTTT. Protein sequence: CSARAPPYEAFF.

Here the CDR3 DNA reads TGTGCCAGCAGTTCCTTAACCCTCGGGACAGGGAGGGTTAAAAACACTGAAGCTTTCTTT. Amino acid sequence: CASSSLTLGTGRVKNTEAFF. J is TRBJ1-1 and V is TRBV28; 9 positions agree with TRBD1. The ends lost 4 bases at V and 2 bases at J; junction bases unmatched: 20. The CDR3 sequence is 20 residues long. Germline CDR1 and CDR2: MDHEN and SYDVKM.

This clonotype has only a few counts. The V gene is TRBV6-2 or TRBV6-3, the J gene TRBJ1-5; D is ambiguous. The V end was cut by 0 bases, the J end by 2 bases, with 14 bases between. CDR1 MNHEY and CDR2 SVGEGT come from the germline V gene. The CDR3 consists of 17 residues. CDR3: CASSYSPPAGGNQPQHF. CDR3 in DNA: TGTGCCAGCAGTTACTCGCCCCCGGCTGGGGGCAATCAGCCCCAGCATTTT.

The chain combines TRBV2 with TRBJ2-7, with TRBD2 matching over 11 bases. J was trimmed by 3 bases and V by 3 bases; bases with no gene match: 7. The germline V gene has CDR1 SNHLY and CDR2 FYNNEI. The CDR3 contains 16 residues. CDR3 residues: CASSDLTSGNIYEQYF. Here the CDR3 DNA reads TGTGCCAGCAGTGATCTGACTAGCGGGAACATCTACGAGCAGTACTTC. The full variable domain, in which reference TRBV2 and TRBJ2-7 provide the parts outside the CDR3, is EPEVTQTPSHQVTQMGQEVILRCVPISNHLYFYWYRQILGQKVEFLVSFYNNEISEKSEIFDDQFSVERPDGSNFTLKIRSTKLEDSAMYFCASSDLTSGNIYEQYFGPGTRLTVT.

This clonotype occurred many times. This chain connects TRBV7-6 to TRBJ2-5; unclear D gene. Germline assignment: CDR1 SGHVS and CDR2 FNYEAQ. Between the trimmed V and J ends, which lost 1 base and 10 bases, there was a span of 13 bases. The CDR3 consists of 13 residues. The DNA for the CDR3 is TGTGCCAGCAGCTTAGAGATAGGGTTGAGCCAGTACTTC. Its protein product is CASSLEIGLSQYF.

V and J are TRBV20-1 and TRBJ2-7; 7 bases line up with TRBD1. The CDR3 contains 14 residues. Germline assignment: CDR1 DFQATT and CDR2 SNEGSKA (reference sequence). V lost 7 bases, J lost 4 bases, and 13 bases stayed unmatched. CDR3 region: CSVYSGQEDYEQYF. CDR3 DNA: TGCAGTGTTTATTCAGGACAGGAAGATTACGAGCAGTACTTC.

The chain couples TRBV29-1 to TRBJ2-4; 8 bases are a match to TRBD1. V lost 4 bases, J lost 9 bases, and 11 bases stayed unmatched. The CDR3 is made up of 14 amino acids. CDR1 is SQVTM, CDR2 ANQGSEA, per germline. CDR3 bases: TGCAGCGTTGTCTCCAGGGGGCCTCGGGCCATTCAGTACTTC. Protein sequence: CSVVSRGPRAIQYF.

The V call is TRBV9, the J call TRBJ1-3; D is uncertain. From germline, CDR1 is SGDLS and CDR2 YYNGEE. The CDR3 is made up of 15 amino acids. Deletions cut 0 bases from V and 2 bases from J, with 9 bases between. The CDR3 loop reads CASSVEPRPGNTIYF. As DNA, the CDR3 is TGTGCCAGCAGCGTAGAACCCAGACCTGGAAACACCATATATTTT.